In this sample, the clone carrying this T cell receptor beta chain turned up a few times. Its cognate antigen is unknown. V shed 2 bases, J shed 1 base, and the junction held 9 bases outside the gene matches. Germline-derived CDR1 and CDR2 are SGHTA and FQGNSA. The CDR3 has 17 residues. This entry comes from a study of identical twins. General observations from the study: Out-of-frame sharing of TCR alpha in monozygotic twins was underestimated by models. Clonotypes of the beta chain that were abundant in cord blood carried fewer insertions (memory repertoires showed none).

TCRdb re-derived calls from the 5' RACE reads in MiXCR, one entry per CDR3 protein. Of 1.5 million to 2 million distinct CDR3 sequences in the sample, around 33% are singletons; the top ten hold 0.25% to 0.3%. The specimen sequenced was cord blood. The genes are TRBV7-2 and TRBJ2-3; TRBD2 matches 7 bases. The source of this sequence is a newborn girl in good health. The CDR3 DNA sequence: TGTGCCAGCAGCTTATCCCAGACTAGCATAGGCACAGATACGCAGTATTTT. Its protein is CASSLSQTSIGTDTQYF.